This note documents a single T cell receptor (beta chain) sequence. This clonotype appeared many times. Its antigen specificity is not known. Qualities for individual bases were not recorded, and no much larger clone is one base off. The TCR beta CDR3 regions were amplified from the RNA transcripts. For the first round of RT-PCR on the TCR CDR3, the HTBI primer set was used together with the Qiagen OneStep RT-PCR kit. A second multiplex PCR round built the libraries, followed by size selection and purification. Sequencing of the libraries was done on an Illumina HiSeq2000 using paired-end 100 bp reads. From the authors' description of their analysis: SOAPnuke was used to process the raw data, throwing out any read that contained adapters or uncalled bases, had a mean Phred below 15, or lacked an exact constant-primer or identifier match. COPE v1.2.5 was used to merge the high-quality paired reads, and each unique nucleotide sequence was defined as a clonotype. MiTCR v1.1 was used to align the clonotypes against IMGT TRBV, TRBD and TRBJ reference segments. Analysis was restricted to V-J combinations with a frequency above 0.0001, which covered 99.2% of repertoires. The TCS score was defined as the ratio of F50 (clonal expansion) to E x V (chaos), calculated using BLOSUM62-based TCRdist between CDR3 peptides within each V-J. Welch's t-statistics and random forest reduced 514 V-J features to 10 to 15, which were used in a naive Bayes classifier (R e1071). Using fastp trimming at Q25 and MiXCR clonotype assembly, TCRdb reanalyzed the public sequencing data and kept in-frame beta chains. Rows are unified per CDR3 protein, each entry keeping the most common DNA and genes. TCRdb's processing, not the study's, gives the V and J calls here. This sample has some 270,000 distinct CDR3 sequences in its table, and roughly an eighth of those were observed once. The ten largest make up around 8% of the sample.

Reading the germline V gene gives CDR1 SGHTS and CDR2 YDEGEE. From the cysteine through the phenylalanine, the CDR3 covers 15 amino acids. The entry retains the CDR3 DNA only, 45 bases that are in frame from base 1. Unmatched junction bases come to 6, with V trimmed by 4 bases and J by 3 bases. The data stem from a study of T cells in Graves' hyperthyroidism and ophthalmopathy (dated by TCRdb to the late 2010s). For the wider study: Peripheral blood was collected at initial diagnosis, before any treatment. After sampling, hyperthyroidism patients received methimazole starting at 30 mg daily, and ophthalmopathy patients received high-dose intravenous methylprednisolone. Thyroid tissue and blood T-cell repertoires from about 6 Graves' hyperthyroidism patients were also compared in the study. TCR V-J signatures able to tell the groups apart were searched for in a discovery cohort of 95 or so patients, of whom over 40 had Graves' ophthalmopathy and around 56 had stable Graves' hyperthyroidism. For training and testing, the 100 or so patients in the discovery cohort were randomly divided in a 7:3 ratio. Whether ophthalmopathy could be predicted prospectively was tested in an independent validation cohort made up of under 20 hyperthyroidism patients plus 17 patients who later progressed to ophthalmopathy. TCR Vbeta CDR3 sequencing of 135 peripheral blood samples (over 40 ophthalmopathy, 75 to 85 hyperthyroidism and about 17 progressor patients) is reported in the paper.

Graves' hyperthyroidism was defined as stable when no progression to ophthalmopathy occurred over 18 months of follow-up. The hyperthyroidism patients were between 18 and 65 years old and newly diagnosed, with a disease duration of less than 2 months. Any patient with an uncontrolled infection, another autoimmune disease, pregnancy or lactation was excluded. Diagnoses were established on the basis of clinical symptoms, serum thyroxine and TRAb, thyroid ultrasound, and orbital computed tomography. PBMCs were isolated from 10 ml of fresh peripheral blood by Ficoll-Paque density gradient centrifugation. Trizol reagent was used to extract total RNA, and RNA quality was then checked on an Agilent 2100 Bioanalyzer. Overall study outcomes, separate from this receptor: In cross-validation, a model built on a 13 V-J signature told ophthalmopathy apart from stable hyperthyroidism with approximately 90% sensitivity and about 81% specificity, and in testing the same model reached 80%/75%. In validation, the model predicted progression to ophthalmopathy with over 65% sensitivity and 72% to 85% specificity, a median of about six months before onset. Sample size was not statistically predetermined, and investigators were not blinded to group allocation. Most expanded thyroid clonotypes (frequency above 0.001) were also detected in blood, suggesting blood repertoires may reflect thyroid immune responses.

Source material: blood. This receptor was taken from a woman aged 40 to 50 with Graves' hyperthyroidism. The chain joins TRBV5-8 to TRBJ2-3, and 9 bases in between align with TRBD2. The DNA sequence is as follows: TGTGCCAGCAGCCCAAAGAGCGGGAGGACAGATACGCAGTATTTT. Translated, this is CASSPKSGRTDTQYF.